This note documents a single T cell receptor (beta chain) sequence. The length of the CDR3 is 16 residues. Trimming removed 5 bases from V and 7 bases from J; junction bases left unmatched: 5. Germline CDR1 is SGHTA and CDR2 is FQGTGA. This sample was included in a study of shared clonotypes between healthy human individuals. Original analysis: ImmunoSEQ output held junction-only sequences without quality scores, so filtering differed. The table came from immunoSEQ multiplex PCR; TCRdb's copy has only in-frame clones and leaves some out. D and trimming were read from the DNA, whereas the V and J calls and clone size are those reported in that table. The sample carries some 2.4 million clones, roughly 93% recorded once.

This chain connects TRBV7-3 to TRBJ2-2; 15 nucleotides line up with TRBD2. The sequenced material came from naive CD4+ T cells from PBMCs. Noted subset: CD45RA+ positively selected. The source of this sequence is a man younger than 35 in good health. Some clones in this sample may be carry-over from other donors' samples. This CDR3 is CASSRGLAGGVGELFF. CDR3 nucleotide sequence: TGTGCCAGCAGCAGAGGACTAGCGGGAGGGGTCGGGGAGCTGTTTTTT.